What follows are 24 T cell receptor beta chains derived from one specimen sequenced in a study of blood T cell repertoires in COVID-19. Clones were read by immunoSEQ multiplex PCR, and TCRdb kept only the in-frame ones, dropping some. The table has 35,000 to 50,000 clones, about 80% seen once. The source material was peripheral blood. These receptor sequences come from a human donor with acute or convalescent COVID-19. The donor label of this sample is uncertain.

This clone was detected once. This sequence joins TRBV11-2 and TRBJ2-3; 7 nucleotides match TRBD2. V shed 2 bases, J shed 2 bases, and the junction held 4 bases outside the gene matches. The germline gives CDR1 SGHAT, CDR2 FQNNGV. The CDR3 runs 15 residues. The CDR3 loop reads CASSLRTSFTDTQYF. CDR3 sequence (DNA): TGTGCCAGCAGCTTACGGACTAGTTTCACAGATACGCAGTATTTT.

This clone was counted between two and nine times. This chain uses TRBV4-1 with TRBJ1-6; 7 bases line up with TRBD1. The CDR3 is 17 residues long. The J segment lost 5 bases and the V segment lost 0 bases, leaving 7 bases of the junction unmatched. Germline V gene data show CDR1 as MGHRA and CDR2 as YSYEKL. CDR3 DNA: TGCGCCAGCAGCCAAGATATAGTGGGACAGAATAATTCACCCCTCCACTTT. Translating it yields CASSQDIVGQNNSPLHF.

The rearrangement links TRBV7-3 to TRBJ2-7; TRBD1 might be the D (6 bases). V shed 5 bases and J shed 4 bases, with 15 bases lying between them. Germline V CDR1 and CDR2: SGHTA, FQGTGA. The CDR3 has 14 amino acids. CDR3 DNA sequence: TGTGCCAGCAGCCCAGGGACAAGGACGTACGAGCAGTACTTC. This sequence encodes CASSPGTRTYEQYF.

As DNA, the CDR3 is TGTGCCAGCAGTTCTCTGATGAACAGGATTGAGCAGTATTTT. Protein sequence: CASSSLMNRIEQYF. This rearrangement joins TRBV6-5 to TRBJ2-3; the D gene is possibly TRBD1 (5 bases). Trimming took 4 bases from V and 11 from J, leaving 19 bases between them. The CDR3 contains 14 residues. CDR1 is MNHEY and CDR2 is SVGAGI in the germline V gene.

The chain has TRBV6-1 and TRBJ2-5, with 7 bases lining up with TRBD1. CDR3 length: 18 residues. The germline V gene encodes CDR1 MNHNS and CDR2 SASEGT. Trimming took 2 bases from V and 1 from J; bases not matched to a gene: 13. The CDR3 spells CASSERLALTGAQETQYF. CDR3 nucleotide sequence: TGTGCCAGCAGTGAACGGCTGGCACTTACAGGGGCCCAAGAGACCCAGTACTTC.

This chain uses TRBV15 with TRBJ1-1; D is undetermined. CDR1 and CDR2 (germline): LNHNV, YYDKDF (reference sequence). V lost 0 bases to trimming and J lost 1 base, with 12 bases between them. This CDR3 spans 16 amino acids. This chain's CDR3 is CATSRDNRGENTEAFF. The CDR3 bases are TGTGCCACCAGCAGAGATAATCGGGGAGAGAACACTGAAGCTTTCTTT.

CDR3 amino acids: CASSLGSGEQETQYF. The CDR3 nucleotides read TGTGCCAGCAGCTTAGGGTCGGGAGAACAAGAGACCCAGTACTTC. The chain carries TRBV11-2 and TRBJ2-5; D is perhaps TRBD2 (6 bases). The germline V gene encodes CDR1 SGHAT and CDR2 FQNNGV. Trimming removed 1 base at V and 2 bases at J, with 11 bases between. The CDR3 totals 15 residues.

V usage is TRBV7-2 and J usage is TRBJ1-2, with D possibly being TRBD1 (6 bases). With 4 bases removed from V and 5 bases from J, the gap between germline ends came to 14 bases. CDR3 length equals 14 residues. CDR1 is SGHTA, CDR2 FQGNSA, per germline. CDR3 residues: CASSSGARTYGYTF. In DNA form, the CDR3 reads TGTGCCAGCAGCTCAGGGGCGCGGACTTATGGCTACACCTTC.

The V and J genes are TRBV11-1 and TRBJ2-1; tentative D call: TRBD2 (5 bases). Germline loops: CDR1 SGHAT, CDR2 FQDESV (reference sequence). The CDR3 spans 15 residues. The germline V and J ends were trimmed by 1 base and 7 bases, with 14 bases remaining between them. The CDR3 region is CASSLGYPEGNEQFF. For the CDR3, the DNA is TGTGCCAGCAGCTTAGGCTACCCCGAGGGTAATGAGCAGTTCTTC.

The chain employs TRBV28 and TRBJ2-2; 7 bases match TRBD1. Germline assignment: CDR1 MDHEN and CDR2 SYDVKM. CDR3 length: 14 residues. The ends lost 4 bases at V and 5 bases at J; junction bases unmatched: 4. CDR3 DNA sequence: TGTGCCAGCAGTTCAGGGGGAGTGACCGGGGAGCTGTTTTTT. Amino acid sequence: CASSSGGVTGELFF. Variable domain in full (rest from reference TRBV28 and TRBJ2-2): DVKVTQSSRYLVKRTGEKVFLECVQDMDHENMFWYRQDPGLGLRLIYFSYDVKMKEKGDIPEGYSVSREKKERFSLILESASTNQTSMYLCASSSGGVTGELFFGEGSRLTVL.

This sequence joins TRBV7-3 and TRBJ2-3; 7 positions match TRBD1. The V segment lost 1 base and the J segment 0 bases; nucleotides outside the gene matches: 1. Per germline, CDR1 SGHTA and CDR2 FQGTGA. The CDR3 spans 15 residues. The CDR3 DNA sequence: TGTGCCAGCAGCTTAAACAGGGGTAGCACAGATACGCAGTATTTT. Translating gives CASSLNRGSTDTQYF.

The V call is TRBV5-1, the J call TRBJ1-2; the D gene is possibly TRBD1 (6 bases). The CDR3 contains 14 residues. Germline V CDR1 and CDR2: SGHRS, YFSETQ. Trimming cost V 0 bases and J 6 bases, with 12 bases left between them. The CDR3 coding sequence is TGCGCCAGCAGCTTGGATGGCAGGGGCGATGGCTACACCTTC. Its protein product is CASSLDGRGDGYTF. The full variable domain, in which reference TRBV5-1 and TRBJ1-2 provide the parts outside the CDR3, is KAGVTQTPRYLIKTRGQQVTLSCSPISGHRSVSWYQQTPGQGLQFLFEYFSETQRNKGNFPGRFSGRQFSNSRSEMNVSTLELGDSALYLCASSLDGRGDGYTFGSGTRLTVV.

CDR3: CASSTDRTSGGNNEQFF. The CDR3 nucleotides are TGTGCCAGCAGCACCGACCGGACTAGCGGGGGGAATAATGAGCAGTTCTTC. The chain links TRBV7-2 to TRBJ2-1; 14 bases map to TRBD2. The junction had 10 bases not matched to a gene; V was cut back by 5 bases and J by 7 bases. CDR1 and CDR2 from the germline V gene are SGHTA and FQGNSA. The CDR3 spans 17 residues.

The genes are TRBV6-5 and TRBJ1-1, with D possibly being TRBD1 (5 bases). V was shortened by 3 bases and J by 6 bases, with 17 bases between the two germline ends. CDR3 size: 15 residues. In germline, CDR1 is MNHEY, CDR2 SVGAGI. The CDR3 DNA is TGTGCCAGCAGTTATTTGGCAGGGAGGAAGGCTGAAGCTTTCTTT. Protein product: CASSYLAGRKAEAFF.

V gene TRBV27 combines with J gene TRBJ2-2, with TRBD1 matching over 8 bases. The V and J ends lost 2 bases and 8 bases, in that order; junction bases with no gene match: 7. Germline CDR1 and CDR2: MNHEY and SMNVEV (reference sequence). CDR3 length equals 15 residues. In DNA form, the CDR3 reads TGTGCCAGCAGTTTAAAGGTCAGGGGGCTAGGGGAGCTGTTTTTT. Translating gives CASSLKVRGLGELFF.

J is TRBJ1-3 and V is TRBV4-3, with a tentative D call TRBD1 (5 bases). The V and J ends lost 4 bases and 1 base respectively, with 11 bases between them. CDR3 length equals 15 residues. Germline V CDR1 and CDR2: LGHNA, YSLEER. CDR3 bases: TGCGCCAGCAGCCCACAGGCCCGATCTGGAAACACCATATATTTT. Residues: CASSPQARSGNTIYF.

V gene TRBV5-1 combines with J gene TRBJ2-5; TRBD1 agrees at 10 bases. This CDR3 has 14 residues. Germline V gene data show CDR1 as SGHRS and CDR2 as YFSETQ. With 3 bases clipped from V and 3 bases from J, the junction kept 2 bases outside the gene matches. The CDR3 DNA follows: TGCGCCAGCAGCTCCGGGACAGGGGAAGAGACCCAGTACTTC. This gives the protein CASSSGTGEETQYF.

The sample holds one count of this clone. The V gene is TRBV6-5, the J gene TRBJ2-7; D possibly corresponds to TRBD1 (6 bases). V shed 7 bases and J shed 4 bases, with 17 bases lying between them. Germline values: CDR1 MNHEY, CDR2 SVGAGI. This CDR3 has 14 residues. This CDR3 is CASTSTGPGYEQYF. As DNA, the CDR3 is TGTGCCAGCACCTCGACAGGCCCCGGGTACGAGCAGTACTTC.

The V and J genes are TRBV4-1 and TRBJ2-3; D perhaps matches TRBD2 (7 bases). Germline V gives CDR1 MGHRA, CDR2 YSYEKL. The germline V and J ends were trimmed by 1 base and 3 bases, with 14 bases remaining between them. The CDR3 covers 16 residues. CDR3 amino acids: CASSQVGGGGTDTQYF. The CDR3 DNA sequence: TGCGCCAGCAGCCAAGTGGGGGGGGGCGGGACAGATACGCAGTATTTT.

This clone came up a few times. CDR3 nucleotide sequence: TGTGCCAGCAGCTTGGGAGGGGGCGCTGGGCAGCCCCAGCATTTT. Encoded protein: CASSLGGGAGQPQHF. V is TRBV5-4 and J is TRBJ1-5; 7 bases map to TRBD1. The CDR3 runs 15 residues. Germline-derived CDR1 and CDR2 are SGHNT and YYREEE (reference sequence). Losses at the gene ends were 0 bases for V and 7 bases for J; bases not matched to a gene: 7.

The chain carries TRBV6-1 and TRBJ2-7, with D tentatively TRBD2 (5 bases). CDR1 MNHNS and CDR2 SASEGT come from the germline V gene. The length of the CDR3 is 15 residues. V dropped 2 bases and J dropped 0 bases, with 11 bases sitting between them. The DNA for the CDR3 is TGTGCCAGCAGTGAACGGGAACAAGCCTCCTACGAGCAGTACTTC. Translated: CASSEREQASYEQYF.

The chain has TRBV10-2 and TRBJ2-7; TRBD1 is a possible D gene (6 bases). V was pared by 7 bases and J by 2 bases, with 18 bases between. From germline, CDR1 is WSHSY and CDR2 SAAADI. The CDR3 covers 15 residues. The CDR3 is CASNKRRQGTYEQYF. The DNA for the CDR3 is TGCGCCAGCAACAAACGGCGGCAGGGGACCTACGAGCAGTACTTC.

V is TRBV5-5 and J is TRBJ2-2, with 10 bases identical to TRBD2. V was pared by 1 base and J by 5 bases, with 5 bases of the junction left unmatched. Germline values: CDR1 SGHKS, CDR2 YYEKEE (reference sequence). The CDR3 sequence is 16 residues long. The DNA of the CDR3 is TGTGCCAGCAGCTTGAGTCTAGCGGGAGTTACCGGGGAGCTGTTTTTT. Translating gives CASSLSLAGVTGELFF.

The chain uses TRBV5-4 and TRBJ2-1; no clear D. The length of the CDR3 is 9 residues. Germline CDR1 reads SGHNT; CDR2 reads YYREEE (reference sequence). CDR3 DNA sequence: TGTGCGAGGTCCGGTGAGCAGTTCTTC. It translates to CARSGEQFF. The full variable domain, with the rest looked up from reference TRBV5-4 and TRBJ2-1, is ETGVTQSPTHLIKTRGQQVTLRCSSQSGHNTVSWYQQALGQGPQFIFQYYREEENGRGNFPPRFSGLQFPNYSSELNVNALELDDSALYLCARSGEQFFGPGTRLTVL.